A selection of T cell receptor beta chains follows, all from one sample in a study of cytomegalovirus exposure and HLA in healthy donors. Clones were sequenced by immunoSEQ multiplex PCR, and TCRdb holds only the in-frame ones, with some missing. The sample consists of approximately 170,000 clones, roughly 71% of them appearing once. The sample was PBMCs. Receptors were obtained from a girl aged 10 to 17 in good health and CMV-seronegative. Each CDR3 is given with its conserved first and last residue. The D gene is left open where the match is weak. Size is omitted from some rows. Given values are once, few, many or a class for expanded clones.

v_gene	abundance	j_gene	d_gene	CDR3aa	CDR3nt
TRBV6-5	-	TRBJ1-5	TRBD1	CASSYSSGGDQPQHF	TGTGCCAGCAGTTACTCATCAGGGGGCGATCAGCCCCAGCATTTT
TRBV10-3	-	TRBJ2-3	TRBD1	CAISPGQGWNTQYF	TGTGCCATCAGTCCGGGACAGGGTTGGAATACGCAGTATTTT
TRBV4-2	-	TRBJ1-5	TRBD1	CASSQEGGQGVQPQHF	TGTGCCAGCAGCCAAGAGGGGGGACAGGGGGTTCAGCCCCAGCATTTT
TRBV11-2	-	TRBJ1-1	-	CATPLGTGAEAFF	TGTGCCACCCCATTAGGCACGGGGGCTGAAGCTTTCTTT
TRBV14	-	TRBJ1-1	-	CASSRLLSRATEAFF	TGTGCCAGCAGCCGGCTATTGAGCAGGGCCACTGAAGCTTTCTTT
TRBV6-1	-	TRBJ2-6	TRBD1	CASTMLDRVDNVLTF	TGTGCCAGCACCATGCTGGACAGGGTAGACAACGTCCTGACTTTC
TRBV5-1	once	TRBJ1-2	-	CASSLLGEANYGYTF	TGCGCCAGCAGCTTGTTAGGGGAAGCTAACTATGGCTACACCTTC
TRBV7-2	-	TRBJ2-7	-	CASSLVVGSRYEQYF	TGTGCCAGCAGCTTAGTAGTTGGTAGCCGCTACGAGCAGTACTTC
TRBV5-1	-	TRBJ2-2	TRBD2	CASSLGPSGGAVSTGELFF	TGCGCCAGCAGCTTGGGGCCTAGCGGGGGGGCCGTCAGCACCGGGGAGCTGTTTTTT
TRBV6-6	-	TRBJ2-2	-	CASSYSGGGELFF	TGTGCCAGCAGTTACTCGGGGGGCGGGGAGCTGTTTTTT
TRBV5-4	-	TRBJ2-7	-	CASSLVGGRVYEQYF	TGTGCCAGCAGCTTGGTGGGGGGGCGCGTCTACGAGCAGTACTTC
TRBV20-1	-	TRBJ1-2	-	CSARGGGGYTF	TGCAGTGCTAGAGGCGGGGGTGGCTACACCTTC
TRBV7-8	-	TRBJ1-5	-	CASSLIADLYQPQHF	TGTGCCAGCAGCTTAATCGCGGACTTATATCAGCCCCAGCATTTT
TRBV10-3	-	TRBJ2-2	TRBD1	CAISEATGEELFF	TGTGCCATCAGTGAGGCCACAGGGGAAGAGCTGTTTTTT
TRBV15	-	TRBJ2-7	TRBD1	CATSSGGYEQYF	TGTGCCACCAGCTCAGGGGGCTACGAGCAGTACTTC
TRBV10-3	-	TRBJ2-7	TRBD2	CATRTRNDEQYF	TGTGCCACCCGGACTAGGAACGACGAGCAGTACTTC
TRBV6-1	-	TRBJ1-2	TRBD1	CASRSGTGGVGYTF	TGTGCCAGCAGGTCCGGGACAGGGGGCGTCGGCTACACCTTC
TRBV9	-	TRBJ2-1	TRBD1	CASSGSGTGANEQFF	TGTGCCAGCAGCGGATCCGGGACAGGGGCCAATGAGCAGTTCTTC
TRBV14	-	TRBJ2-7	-	CASSQEAGAYEQYF	TGTGCCAGCAGCCAAGAGGCAGGGGCCTACGAGCAGTACTTC